Listed below are T cell receptor beta chains from one sample, sequenced in a study of blood T cell repertoires in COVID-19. Repertoires were generated with immunoSEQ multiplex PCR, while TCRdb's copy carries only in-frame clones and drops some. This table has around 60,000 clones, almost 85% appearing once. The sample comprised peripheral blood. These receptors all stem from a man in his 60s with COVID-19, enrolled during active disease. Each CDR3 is given with its conserved first and last residue. D genes are given only for firm matches. A row's size may be missing; if present it is once, few, many or a size class.

>.|TRBJ1-2|TRBV5-4|TRBD1
CASSPVGQGGYGYTF
TGTGCCAGCAGCCCGGTCGGACAGGGAGGCTATGGCTACACCTTC
>.|TRBJ2-7|TRBV14|.
CASSHRVTGEQYF
TGTGCCAGCAGCCACAGGGTTACGGGCGAGCAGTACTTC
>.|TRBJ2-5|TRBV19|TRBD1
CASRQGAQETQYF
TGTGCCAGTAGACAGGGGGCTCAAGAGACCCAGTACTTC
>.|TRBJ1-3|TRBV9|.
CASSAMGTLGNTIYF
TGTGCCAGCAGCGCTATGGGGACACTCGGAAACACCATATATTTT
>once|TRBJ1-6|TRBV27|.
CASSLGWRSSYNSPLHF
TGTGCCAGCAGTTTAGGCTGGAGAAGCTCCTATAATTCACCCCTCCACTTT
>.|TRBJ1-2|TRBV24-1|TRBD1
CATSEPDGQGYGYTF
TGTGCCACCAGTGAGCCAGACGGACAGGGCTATGGCTACACCTTC
>.|TRBJ1-5|TRBV6-5|TRBD1
CASTGQANQPQHF
TGTGCCAGCACCGGACAGGCCAATCAGCCCCAGCATTTT
>.|TRBJ2-7|TRBV5-1|TRBD2
CASSPTTGTSTYEQYF
TGCGCCAGCAGCCCGACGACCGGGACTAGTACGTACGAGCAGTACTTC
>.|TRBJ1-3|TRBV18|.
CASSNTTGGNTIYF
TGTGCCAGCTCAAATACCACAGGGGGAAACACCATATATTTT
>few|TRBJ2-7|TRBV27|TRBD1
CASLPSAGTGGSYEQYF
TGTGCCAGCCTCCCTTCGGCCGGGACAGGGGGATCGTACGAGCAGTACTTC
>.|TRBJ2-3|TRBV7-9|.
CASSLGGHTDTQYF
TGTGCCAGCAGCTTAGGGGGGCATACAGATACGCAGTATTTT
>.|TRBJ2-7|TRBV7-3|TRBD1
CASSLNGQGGYEQYF
TGTGCCAGCAGCTTAAATGGACAGGGGGGATACGAGCAGTACTTC
>.|TRBJ2-5|TRBV7-7|TRBD2
CASSLGTSGSETQYF
TGTGCCAGCAGCTTAGGGACTAGCGGGAGTGAGACCCAGTACTTC
>.|TRBJ2-1|TRBV12-3/TRBV12-4|.
CASSFVRTEQFF
TGTGCCAGCAGTTTCGTCAGAACCGAGCAGTTCTTC
>.|TRBJ1-4|TRBV5-1|TRBD1
CASSQGTGEKLFF
TGCGCCAGCAGCCAGGGGACAGGTGAAAAACTGTTTTTT
>.|TRBJ2-7|TRBV7-6|.
CASSGRGRHYEQYF
TGTGCCAGCAGCGGCCGAGGGCGACACTACGAGCAGTACTTC
>.|TRBJ2-2|TRBV5-3|TRBD2
CARSLPSGRALRTGELFF
TGTGCCAGAAGCTTACCTAGCGGGAGGGCCCTCCGAACCGGGGAGCTGTTTTTT
>.|TRBJ1-1|TRBV30|.
CAWIGGYTEAFF
TGTGCCTGGATTGGCGGTTACACTGAAGCTTTCTTT
>.|TRBJ2-1|TRBV11-2|TRBD2
CASSISGRAYNEQFF
TGTGCCAGCAGCATAAGCGGGAGGGCCTACAATGAGCAGTTCTTC
>.|TRBJ2-7|TRBV15|.
CATSTRKTGREQYF
TGTGCCACCAGCACGAGAAAAACTGGGCGCGAGCAGTACTTC
>many|TRBJ2-2|TRBV11-3|.
CASSLGGSRGNTGELFF
TGTGCCAGCAGCTTGGGAGGTTCGAGGGGTAATACCGGGGAGCTGTTTTTT
>.|TRBJ1-5|TRBV5-6|.
CASSLNRNQPQHF
TGTGCCAGCAGCTTAAACAGGAATCAGCCCCAGCATTTT
>.|TRBJ2-1|TRBV2|.
CASTPQAGGNYNEQFF
TGTGCCAGCACTCCCCAGGCTGGCGGGAACTACAATGAGCAGTTCTTC
>.|TRBJ2-7|TRBV18|.
CASSPSVTLYEQYF
TGTGCCAGCTCACCATCGGTAACTCTCTACGAGCAGTACTTC
>.|TRBJ1-5|TRBV5-1|TRBD1
CASSLTGGNQPQHF
TGCGCCAGCAGCTTAACAGGGGGCAATCAGCCCCAGCATTTT
>.|TRBJ2-1|TRBV10-2|TRBD2
CASSESRLAGAYNEQFF
TGCGCCAGCAGTGAGTCTCGACTAGCGGGGGCCTACAATGAGCAGTTCTTC
>.|TRBJ2-2|TRBV12-3/TRBV12-4|.
CASRLTVGELFF
TGTGCCAGCAGACTGACAGTCGGGGAGCTGTTTTTT
>.|TRBJ1-2|TRBV9|TRBD1
CASSEAGTGTWGYTF
TGTGCCAGCAGCGAGGCCGGGACAGGGACTTGGGGCTACACCTTC
>.|TRBJ1-1|TRBV5-1|.
CASSLTGLRNTEAFF
TGCGCCAGCAGCCTTACGGGACTCAGGAACACTGAAGCTTTCTTT
>.|TRBJ1-5|TRBV2|TRBD1
CASSPGTDPSNQPQHF
TGTGCCAGCAGTCCTGGGACAGACCCTAGCAATCAGCCCCAGCATTTT
>.|TRBJ2-1|TRBV28|.
CASSSTSNEQFF
TGTGCCAGCAGTTCCACTAGCAATGAGCAGTTCTTC
>.|TRBJ2-1|TRBV13|TRBD1
CASTHAYRGRYEQFF
TGTGCCAGCACCCATGCTTACAGGGGACGGTATGAGCAGTTCTTC
>.|TRBJ2-1|TRBV24-1|.
CATSGLRNEQFF
TGTGCCACCTCAGGACTGAGGAATGAGCAGTTCTTC
>.|TRBJ2-2|TRBV12-3/TRBV12-4|.
CASSSRVTGELFF
TGTGCCAGCAGTTCCAGGGTCACCGGGGAGCTGTTTTTT
>.|TRBJ1-1|TRBV12-3/TRBV12-4|.
CASTPPGYTEAFF
TGTGCCAGCACCCCGCCAGGGTACACTGAAGCTTTCTTT
>.|TRBJ2-1|TRBV4-2|TRBD2
CASSQREDPSGSNEQFF
TGTGCCAGCAGCCAAAGAGAGGACCCTAGCGGGAGTAATGAGCAGTTCTTC
>.|TRBJ2-7|TRBV28|.
CASSLLKDSSYEQYF
TGTGCCAGCAGTTTGTTGAAGGACAGCTCCTACGAGCAGTACTTC
>.|TRBJ2-5|TRBV10-3|TRBD1
CAISEWTGGTGETQYF
TGTGCCATCAGTGAATGGACAGGGGGGACGGGGGAGACCCAGTACTTC
>.|TRBJ1-3|TRBV9|TRBD1
CASSESTGQTNSGNTIYF
TGTGCCAGCAGCGAATCGACGGGACAGACAAACTCTGGAAACACCATATATTTT
>.|TRBJ2-7|TRBV6-5|.
CATDRGVYEQYF
TGTGCCACCGACCGCGGGGTATACGAGCAGTACTTC
>.|TRBJ1-4|TRBV19|.
CASSIRVGEEKLFF
TGTGCCAGTAGTATCAGGGTCGGAGAGGAAAAACTGTTTTTT
>.|TRBJ1-1|TRBV19|TRBD1
CASSTLDREGTEAFF
TGTGCCAGTAGTACCCTGGACAGGGAGGGGACTGAAGCTTTCTTT
>.|TRBJ2-6|TRBV5-6|TRBD1
CASSPRDRGSRFGANVLTF
TGTGCCAGCAGCCCACGAGACAGGGGGTCCCGCTTTGGGGCCAACGTCCTGACTTTC
>.|TRBJ1-2|TRBV3-1/TRBV3-2|.
CASSQELAGSYGYTF
TGTGCCAGCAGCCAAGAGCTGGCAGGTAGCTATGGCTACACCTTC
>.|TRBJ1-2|TRBV19|.
CASRILTGQVNGYTF
TGTGCCAGTAGAATTTTGACAGGCCAGGTGAATGGCTACACCTTC